Listed here are 4 T cell receptor beta chains from one sample, sequenced in a study of identical twins. TCRdb fed the 5' RACE reads into MiXCR, producing one record per CDR3 protein. The sample includes 400,000 to 600,000 distinct CDR3 sequences, 20% to 25% of them seen just once. This sample was shared with a second study, whose subject was yellow fever vaccine responses in identical twins.

Sequenced input: CD4+ T cells sorted from blood. Every receptor here comes from a woman aged 18-29 years in good health.

At least ten counts were recorded for this clonotype. The V call is TRBV12-3 or TRBV12-4, the J call TRBJ1-1, with no clear D. CDR3 length: 12 residues. The V end was cut by 6 bases, the J end by 0 bases, with 5 bases between. The CDR3 region is CASRSMNTEAFF. The CDR3 DNA is TGTGCCAGCAGGAGTATGAACACTGAAGCTTTCTTT.

The chain has TRBV27 and TRBJ1-2, with D perhaps matching TRBD1 (6 bases). V was pared by 4 bases and J by 0 bases, with 9 bases between. This CDR3 has 14 residues. The germline V gene has CDR1 MNHEY and CDR2 SMNVEV (reference sequence). CDR3 in amino acids: CASSSNRANYGYTF. The CDR3 nucleotides are TGTGCCAGCAGTTCCAACAGGGCTAACTATGGCTACACCTTC.

The V and J genes are TRBV7-9 and TRBJ1-1; maybe TRBD1 (6 bases). Trimming took 9 bases from V and 1 from J, leaving 15 bases between them. The CDR3 has 14 residues. Germline V gene lookup returns CDR1 SEHNR and CDR2 FQNEAQ (reference sequence). The CDR3 protein is CASLPGTQNTEAFF. CDR3 DNA: TGTGCCAGTCTCCCCGGGACACAGAACACTGAAGCTTTCTTT.

The rearrangement links TRBV12-3 or TRBV12-4 to TRBJ2-3; 8 bases map to TRBD2. This CDR3 is built from 15 residues. Losses at the gene ends were 5 bases for V and 0 bases for J; bases not matched to a gene: 4. CDR3 residues: CASSRSSGSTDTQYF. The CDR3 coding sequence is TGTGCCAGCAGTCGATCTAGCGGGAGCACAGATACGCAGTATTTT.